One and the same sample provided the 28 T cell receptor beta chains below, sequenced in a study of cytomegalovirus exposure and HLA in healthy donors. The PCR contained 60 Vbeta and 13 Jbeta primers. Measured with immunoSEQ multiplex PCR; TCRdb has only the in-frame clones, and not every one. Of around 300,000 clones in the sample, about 66% were seen once. The sequencing sample was made of PBMCs. These TCRs come from a female donor in good health and CMV-seronegative.

This clone was seen only a few times. This chain links TRBV5-8 with TRBJ1-2; TRBD1 matches 8 bases. The CDR3 length is 16 residues. The ends lost 4 bases at V and 4 bases at J; junction bases unmatched: 12. Germline CDR1 SGHTS, CDR2 YDEGEE. CDR3 nucleotide sequence: TGTGCCAGCAGCCAACAGCGACAGGGGAGCGGCTATGGCTACACCTTC. Protein sequence: CASSQQRQGSGYGYTF.

This chain's CDR3 is CASSQSQRTGAPPRYGYTF. The CDR3 region has the DNA TGCGCCAGCAGTCAATCTCAAAGGACAGGGGCTCCCCCACGCTATGGCTACACCTTC. This chain connects TRBV23-1 to TRBJ1-2, with 9 bases aligning to TRBD1. TRBV23-1 is an ORF, and what it does is uncertain. This CDR3 comprises 19 residues. V was clipped by 0 bases and J by 4 bases; unmatched bases: 15.

The chain is built from TRBV15 and TRBJ1-5, with 11 bases matching TRBD1. Looked up from germline, CDR1 is LNHNV and CDR2 is YYDKDF (reference sequence). The CDR3 covers 14 residues. With V trimmed by 1 base and J by 7 bases, 0 bases remained unmatched. In nucleotides, the CDR3 is TGTGCCACCAGCAGAGGGACAGGGGGCCAGCCCCAGCATTTT. Residues: CATSRGTGGQPQHF.

The chain uses TRBV19 and TRBJ2-7, with D possibly matching TRBD1 (6 bases). The ends were cut back, 5 bases at V and 4 bases at J, with 21 bases in the middle. CDR3 length: 16 residues. Germline CDR1 and CDR2: LNHDA and SQIVND (reference sequence). Written as DNA, the CDR3 is TGTGCCAGTAGTCCAGTCGTTCCCGGGACACGGTACGAGCAGTACTTC. Amino acid sequence: CASSPVVPGTRYEQYF. The entire variable domain, with the rest obtained from reference TRBV19 and TRBJ2-7, is as follows: DGGITQSPKYLFRKEGQNVTLSCEQNLNHDAMYWYRQDPGQGLRLIYYSQIVNDFQKGDIAEGYSVSREKKESFPLTVTSAQKNPTAFYLCASSPVVPGTRYEQYFGPGTRLTVT.

The chain uses TRBV5-1 and TRBJ1-5; possible D gene TRBD1, 6 bases. Trimming shortened V by 4 bases and J by 7 bases, and 15 bases separated the two germline ends. Germline lookup yields CDR1 SGHRS and CDR2 YFSETQ. The CDR3 is 14 amino acids. In DNA form, the CDR3 reads TGCGCCAGCAGCCCGAGGACAGAGGGGCAGCCCCAGCATTTT. This encodes CASSPRTEGQPQHF.

The genes are TRBV6-5 and TRBJ2-7, with TRBD1 identical over 7 bases. CDR1 MNHEY and CDR2 SVGAGI come from the germline V gene. The CDR3 spans 13 residues. Trimming cost V 2 bases and J 12 bases; bases outside gene matches: 10. Here the CDR3 reads CASSYRDRESLYF. CDR3 DNA: TGTGCCAGCAGTTACCGGGACAGAGAGTCTTTGTACTTC.

The CDR3 spells CASSTGTGGSNQPQHF. The DNA of the CDR3 is TGTGCCAGCAGCACAGGGACAGGGGGTAGCAATCAGCCCCAGCATTTT. The gene calls are TRBV7-2 and TRBJ1-5; 11 positions match TRBD1. The CDR3 length is 16 residues. V gave up 5 bases and J gave up 0 bases; unmatched junction bases: 3. Germline assignment: CDR1 SGHTA and CDR2 FQGNSA.

This clone was seen a few times. The chain has TRBV9 and TRBJ2-3; 7 bases line up with TRBD2. After removal of 3 bases from V and 6 bases from J, the junction contained 16 bases not matched to a gene. The CDR3 is 17 amino acids. Germline CDR1 and CDR2: SGDLS and YYNGEE. DNA for the CDR3: TGTGCCAGCAGCGCTCTCCACTTGGGGGAGGGCCAGGATACGCAGTATTTT. As protein: CASSALHLGEGQDTQYF.

The rearrangement joins TRBV5-1 to TRBJ2-2, with TRBD2 identical over 13 bases. This CDR3 has 16 residues. J lost 4 bases, V lost 4 bases, and 4 bases had no gene match. The germline CDR1 and CDR2 sequences are SGHRS and YFSETQ. In DNA, the CDR3 is TGCGCCAGCAGCACTAGCGGGAGGGAGTTCACCGGGGAGCTGTTTTTT. It yields the protein CASSTSGREFTGELFF. The whole variable domain, remainder taken from reference TRBV5-1 and TRBJ2-2, is KAGVTQTPRYLIKTRGQQVTLSCSPISGHRSVSWYQQTPGQGLQFLFEYFSETQRNKGNFPGRFSGRQFSNSRSEMNVSTLELGDSALYLCASSTSGREFTGELFFGEGSRLTVL.

This clone has only a few counts. V usage is TRBV18 and J usage is TRBJ2-3; TRBD1 aligns across 7 bases. The V and J ends lost 3 bases and 2 bases, in that order; junction bases with no gene match: 2. CDR1 is KGHSH and CDR2 is LQKENI in the germline V gene. The CDR3 covers 14 residues. The CDR3 loop is CASSPGQPTDTQYF. CDR3 coding DNA: TGTGCCAGCTCACCGGGACAGCCCACAGATACGCAGTATTTT.

The CDR3: CSVESGGGNTIYF. CDR3 DNA sequence: TGCAGCGTTGAATCGGGAGGGGGAAACACCATATATTTT. This sequence joins TRBV29-1 and TRBJ1-3, with D hard to call. Germline CDR1 reads SQVTM; CDR2 reads ANQGSEA. The CDR3 runs 13 residues. V was clipped by 2 bases and J by 4 bases, with 9 bases between them.

The gene calls are TRBV5-6 and TRBJ2-7; 9 bases are a match to TRBD1. The CDR3 length is 15 residues. CDR1 and CDR2 (germline): SGHDT, YYEEEE. The J segment lost 0 bases and the V segment lost 1 base, leaving 2 bases of the junction unmatched. The DNA for the CDR3 is TGTGCCAGCAGCTTGCCGGGACAGGGCTCCTACGAGCAGTACTTC. Translating it yields CASSLPGQGSYEQYF. Filled out from reference TRBV5-6 and TRBJ2-7, the complete variable domain reads DAGVTQSPTHLIKTRGQQVTLRCSPKSGHDTVSWYQQALGQGPQFIFQYYEEEERQRGNFPDRFSGHQFPNYSSELNVNALLLGDSALYLCASSLPGQGSYEQYFGPGTRLTVT.

The chain recombines TRBV30 with TRBJ1-4; D not certain. The CDR3 spans 13 residues. CDR1 is GTSNPN, CDR2 SVGIG, per germline (reference sequence). The ends were cut back, 4 bases at V and 1 base at J, with 7 bases in the middle. The CDR3 nucleotides are TGTGCCTGGACGCGGGGAACTAATGAAAAACTGTTTTTT. Its protein is CAWTRGTNEKLFF.

The chain links TRBV18 to TRBJ2-3; 9 bases fit TRBD2. V was pared by 0 bases and J by 1 base, with 17 bases of the junction left unmatched. CDR1 and CDR2 (germline): KGHSH, LQKENI. This CDR3 spans 21 amino acids. In nucleotides, the CDR3 is TGTGCCAGCTCACCACCGTTACCCCTGACGCGGGGGGGGGTCGGCACAGATACGCAGTATTTT. It is translated as CASSPPLPLTRGGVGTDTQYF.

The CDR3 region is CAISFSGKGDEQYF. Here the CDR3 DNA reads TGTGCCATCAGTTTTTCCGGGAAAGGCGACGAGCAGTACTTC. The chain uses TRBV10-3 and TRBJ2-7; D is perhaps TRBD2 (5 bases). CDR1 ENHRY and CDR2 SYGVKD come from the germline V gene. V lost 5 bases to trimming and J lost 5 bases, with 16 bases between them. The CDR3 extends over 14 amino acids.

The gene calls are TRBV11-2 and TRBJ1-5, with TRBD1 identical over 11 bases. This CDR3 has 15 residues. The germline CDR1 and CDR2 sequences are SGHAT and FQNNGV. V dropped 5 bases and J dropped 3; count of bases not matched to a gene: 3. CDR3 coding DNA: TGTGCCAGCAGCCGGGACAGGGGGACCAATCAGCCCCAGCATTTT. The encoded protein is CASSRDRGTNQPQHF.

The chain recombines TRBV28 with TRBJ1-1; D might be TRBD1 (5 bases). V was trimmed by 6 bases and J by 1 base, leaving 15 bases between them. CDR3 length: 15 residues. Looked up from germline, CDR1 is MDHEN and CDR2 is SYDVKM. The DNA for the CDR3 is TGTGCCAGCAGCAGATGGGGCAGCCGGAACACTGAAGCTTTCTTT. It specifies CASSRWGSRNTEAFF.

This clone was picked up one time. The V call is TRBV5-1, the J call TRBJ2-7, with D perhaps matching TRBD1 (6 bases). Germline loops: CDR1 SGHRS, CDR2 YFSETQ. There are 14 residues in the CDR3. The V gene lost 6 bases and the J gene lost 0 bases, with 13 bases spanning the gap. This CDR3 reads CASTPQGFSYEQYF. The CDR3 coding sequence is TGCGCCAGCACCCCCCAGGGGTTCTCCTACGAGCAGTACTTC.

The chain's CDR3 is CARDSREEKLFF. The CDR3 region has the DNA TGTGCCCGGGACAGCCGAGAGGAAAAACTGTTTTTT. The chain combines TRBV25-1 with TRBJ1-4; 7 nucleotides agree with TRBD1. CDR3 length equals 12 residues. Germline-derived CDR1 and CDR2 are MGHDK and SYGVNS. V lost 11 bases and J lost 8; bases outside the gene matches: 8.

The gene calls are TRBV7-8 and TRBJ1-1; unclear D gene. CDR1 and CDR2 from the germline V gene are SGHVS and FQNEAQ. Trimming stripped 0 bases from V and 3 bases from J, with 11 bases between. The CDR3 contains 15 residues. The DNA of the CDR3 is TGTGCCAGCAGCTTAGCCTACAGCCATTACACTGAAGCTTTCTTT. It is translated as CASSLAYSHYTEAFF.

The chain recombines TRBV6-1 with TRBJ2-1; TRBD1 agrees at 7 bases. V lost 4 bases, J lost 0 bases, and 3 bases stayed unmatched. This CDR3 has 15 amino acids. The germline V gene has CDR1 MNHNS and CDR2 SASEGT. In DNA form, the CDR3 reads TGTGCCAGCAGTGGGGGGACAGCCTCCTACAATGAGCAGTTCTTC. Translated, it gives CASSGGTASYNEQFF.

This sequence joins TRBV5-1 and TRBJ2-5, with TRBD1 as a possible D gene (6 bases). Per the germline V gene, CDR1 is SGHRS and CDR2 is YFSETQ. The CDR3 contains 15 residues. Trimming stripped 3 bases from V and 0 bases from J, with 12 bases between. The DNA of the CDR3 is TGCGCCAGCAGCTCAAGGACAGAGTACCAAGAGACCCAGTACTTC. It codes for CASSSRTEYQETQYF.

This clone was observed a few times. J is TRBJ1-1 and V is TRBV6-4, with 9 bases fitting TRBD1. The J segment lost 1 base and the V segment lost 4 bases, leaving 4 bases of the junction unmatched. Germline V gives CDR1 MRHNA, CDR2 SNTAGT. This CDR3 region has 15 residues. Here the CDR3 DNA reads TGTGCCAGCAGTGGCCGGGACAGGGAGAACACTGAAGCTTTCTTT. It specifies CASSGRDRENTEAFF.

The chain is built from TRBV6-1 and TRBJ2-7, with TRBD1 matching 7 bases. The CDR3 sequence is 15 residues long. Per the germline V gene, CDR1 is MNHNS and CDR2 is SASEGT. V lost 5 bases to trimming and J lost 6 bases; unmatched junction nucleotides: 13. CDR3 DNA: TGTGCCAGCAGTCCACGACAGGGCCTTTCCGGCGAGCAGTACTTC. Translating it yields CASSPRQGLSGEQYF.

This chain joins TRBV27 and TRBJ1-5; possible D gene TRBD1, 5 bases. Germline values: CDR1 MNHEY, CDR2 SMNVEV (reference sequence). V lost 2 bases and J lost 6, with 11 bases in between. The CDR3 has 14 residues. The CDR3 DNA is TGTGCCAGCAGTTTACAGGGAAATGGTCAGCCCCAGCATTTT. This codes for CASSLQGNGQPQHF.

The chain uses TRBV21-1 and TRBJ2-1; the table's D gene call, TRBD2, was not cross checked with the DNA. TRBV21-1 has pseudogene status. The CDR3 runs to 12 residues. As DNA, the CDR3 is TGTGCCAGCAGCAAAGACTTGAGCGAGCAGTTCTTC. Translating it yields CASSKDLSEQFF.

This clone has only one observation. V and J are TRBV2 and TRBJ2-1, with TRBD2 matching 8 bases. The CDR3 has 19 amino acids. Per germline, CDR1 SNHLY and CDR2 FYNNEI. V lost 6 bases and J lost 0; bases outside the gene matches: 16. Written as DNA, the CDR3 is TGTGCCAGCAGCCCTTCCCGGGGGGGAGGGTGGAGCTCCTACAATGAGCAGTTCTTC. Translation gives CASSPSRGGGWSSYNEQFF.

V and J are TRBV19 and TRBJ2-1; 7 bases map to TRBD2. V lost 5 bases and J lost 9; bases outside the gene matches: 7. From germline, CDR1 is LNHDA and CDR2 SQIVND (reference sequence). This CDR3 is 13 amino acids long. The CDR3 protein is CASSSVAGVEQFF. The CDR3 nucleotides read TGTGCCAGTAGTTCGGTCGCGGGAGTTGAGCAGTTCTTC.